This is a list of T cell receptor beta chains from one sample in a study of immune heterogeneity within non-small cell lung tumors. TCRdb reanalysed the multiplex PCR reads using MiXCR and keeps one entry per CDR3 protein. The profile shows more than 9,500 distinct CDR3 sequences, around 29% of them singletons. The specimen was lung tumor tissue. The origin of the receptors is a man in his 60s with non-small cell lung cancer. Both conserved end residues are part of each CDR3. D genes are given only for firm matches. Size values are once, few and many counts, or a class for expanded clones, and some rows have none.

clone size	D gene	V gene	J gene	CDR3 DNA	CDR3 protein
.	.	TRBV5-6	TRBJ1-2	TGTGCCAGCAGCTCCCCGACAGGATACGATGGCTACACCTTC	CASSSPTGYDGYTF
many	.	TRBV24-1	TRBJ2-3	TGTGCCACCAGTGAGGACGGCACAGATACGCAGTATTTT	CATSEDGTDTQYF
.	.	TRBV11-3	TRBJ1-1	TGTGCCAGCAGCTTAGGTCCGGTAAAGAACACTGAAGCTTTCTTT	CASSLGPVKNTEAFF
.	TRBD2	TRBV11-1	TRBJ2-5	TGCGCCAGCAGGAAGCGGGGGGGCTTAGAAGAGACCCAGTACTTC	CASRKRGGLEETQYF
.	.	TRBV12-3/TRBV12-4	TRBJ2-7	TGTGCCAGCAGTTTCGAGCTGGCTCCGAGGGAGCAGTACTTC	CASSFELAPREQYF
many	.	TRBV15	TRBJ2-1	TGTGCCACCAGCAGACCCGGGGGAGCTGGGTATGAGCAGTTCTTC	CATSRPGGAGYEQFF
.	.	TRBV20-1	TRBJ2-7	TGCAGTGCTAGGGCGTGGGGGCAGGGGTCAGCCTACGAGCAGTACTTC	CSARAWGQGSAYEQYF
many	TRBD2	TRBV20-1	TRBJ2-1	TGCAGTGCTAGAGATTTCGGGAGGGTCGCGGGAAATGAGCAGTTCTTC	CSARDFGRVAGNEQFF
many	TRBD2	TRBV4-1	TRBJ2-7	TGCGCCAGCAGCCTCCTAGCGGCACGCGGGGGGGAGCAGTACTTC	CASSLLAARGGEQYF
medium-sized	TRBD1	TRBV30	TRBJ2-6	TGTGCCTGGAGTGCAGGGGGCGAGGGGGCCAACGTCCTGACTTTC	CAWSAGGEGANVLTF
.	.	TRBV10-1	TRBJ1-6	TGCGCCAGCAGTGGGCAGGGGCGTAATTCACCCCTCCACTTT	CASSGQGRNSPLHF
medium-sized	TRBD2	TRBV7-2	TRBJ2-7	TGTGCCAGCAGCCCCTCTAGCGGGCCGAGCTCCTACGAGCAGTACTTC	CASSPSSGPSSYEQYF
few	.	TRBV5-6	TRBJ2-1	TGTGCCAGCAGCTTAACCCCCAATGAGCAGTTCTTC	CASSLTPNEQFF
many	TRBD2	TRBV5-1	TRBJ2-5	TGCGCCAGCAGCTTGCTCAGCGGGAACCAAGAGACCCAGTACTTC	CASSLLSGNQETQYF
many	TRBD1	TRBV7-9	TRBJ2-6	TGTGCCAGCAGCCTATCGGGACAGAGGCAATCTGGGGCCAACGTCCTGACTTTC	CASSLSGQRQSGANVLTF
medium-sized	.	TRBV19	TRBJ1-4	TGTGCCAGTAGAACAAGGGGGTTTAATGAAAAACTGTTTTTT	CASRTRGFNEKLFF
few	.	TRBV27	TRBJ2-7	TGTGCCAGCAGTTTACGGGGGCGCAGGGATTACGAGCAGTACTTC	CASSLRGRRDYEQYF
medium-sized	.	TRBV6-1	TRBJ1-2	TGTGCCAGCAGTGTCCTCCACAGGCCCATGAATGGCTACACCTTC	CASSVLHRPMNGYTF
.	.	TRBV5-5	TRBJ2-1	TGTGCCAGCAGCTTGCAGGTGGGGAGTGAGCAGTTCTTC	CASSLQVGSEQFF
many	.	TRBV20-1	TRBJ2-7	TGCAGTGCTAGAGGGGTAACTCCTACTGAGCAGTACTTC	CSARGVTPTEQYF
.	.	TRBV19	TRBJ2-6	TGTGCCAGTAGTTTCGGACGGTTCTCTGGGGCCAACGTCCTGACTTTC	CASSFGRFSGANVLTF
.	.	TRBV11-2	TRBJ2-1	TGTGCCAGCAGCACGACTGACAATGAGCAGTTCTTC	CASSTTDNEQFF
.	.	TRBV20-1	TRBJ2-3	TGCAGTGCTAGAGACCAGCGGACAGATACGCAGTATTTT	CSARDQRTDTQYF
many	TRBD1	TRBV6-1	TRBJ1-6	TGTGCCAGCCTGGCGGGACAGGGTGATTCACCCCTCCACTTT	CASLAGQGDSPLHF
medium-sized	TRBD2	TRBV4-3	TRBJ2-2	TGCGCCAGCAGGCCCGGGACTACTGACACCGGGGAGCTGTTTTTT	CASRPGTTDTGELFF
many	TRBD1	TRBV5-1	TRBJ2-7	TGCGCCAGCAGCTTGGTACCCCGGACAGGGAGATTGGGGGAGCAGTACTTC	CASSLVPRTGRLGEQYF
many	.	TRBV6-1	TRBJ1-3	TGTGCCAGCAGTTTCGAGGGGTTGCACGGAAACACCATATATTTT	CASSFEGLHGNTIYF
medium-sized	TRBD1	TRBV6-1	TRBJ1-2	TGTGCCAGCAGTGAAGGGACAGGGTACTATGGCTACACCTTC	CASSEGTGYYGYTF
many	TRBD1	TRBV7-4	TRBJ2-7	TGTGCCAGCAGCTTAGTTTACAGGGGGTACGAGCAGTACTTC	CASSLVYRGYEQYF
.	TRBD2	TRBV20-1	TRBJ2-1	TGCAGTGCTAGAGACAGTCTTAGCGGGAGGTACAATGAGCAGTTCTTC	CSARDSLSGRYNEQFF
.	.	TRBV28	TRBJ1-5	TGTGCCAGCAGTCCAGGCGGACGGGGCAATCAGCCCCAGCATTTT	CASSPGGRGNQPQHF
.	.	TRBV19	TRBJ1-2	TGTGCCAGTAGCTTCGGGGGCCGGATGGATGGCTACACCTTC	CASSFGGRMDGYTF
medium-sized	TRBD2	TRBV6-1	TRBJ2-7	TGTGCCAGCAGCGACACCGGGACTAGCCGCTACGAGCAGTACTTC	CASSDTGTSRYEQYF
medium-sized	.	TRBV6-1	TRBJ1-6	TGTGCCAGCAGTGAAAGCGGCAGCCATAATTCACCCCTCCACTTT	CASSESGSHNSPLHF
medium-sized	TRBD1	TRBV27	TRBJ2-7	TGTGCCAGCAGTCCCGGGACAGGCAAGACCTACGAGCAGTACTTC	CASSPGTGKTYEQYF
.	.	TRBV3-1	TRBJ1-4	TGTGCCAGCAGCCAAGGGACAGTTAATGAAAAACTGTTTTTT	CASSQGTVNEKLFF
medium-sized	.	TRBV6-2/TRBV6-3	TRBJ1-2	TGTGCCAGCAGTTACTCTGGAGATGGCTACACCTTC	CASSYSGDGYTF
medium-sized	.	TRBV20-1	TRBJ1-5	TGCAGTGCTAGCTTGGGCAGTACGAACCATCAGCCCCAGCATTTT	CSASLGSTNHQPQHF
.	TRBD1	TRBV19	TRBJ2-7	TGTGCCAGTAGTATATTTGACCGAGGGACAGGGCCCGACAACGAGCAGTACTTC	CASSIFDRGTGPDNEQYF
many	TRBD1	TRBV6-1	TRBJ2-5	TGTGCCAGCAGTCCCTCTGGGACAGGGGGCCGGGAGACCCAGTACTTC	CASSPSGTGGRETQYF